This TCR beta chain was captured by sequencing in a study of T cells in Graves' hyperthyroidism and ophthalmopathy. Study-wide context: Upon initial diagnosis and before any treatment, peripheral blood was collected.

Germline-derived CDR1 and CDR2 are LNHDA and SQIVND (reference sequence). The V and J ends lost 5 bases and 7 bases respectively, with 14 bases between them. CDR3 size: 14 residues. The investigators amplified TCR beta CDR3 regions from RNA transcripts. HTBI primers were the set used in a first-round RT-PCR of the TCR CDR3. One entry per CDR3 protein results from TCRdb running MiXCR on the multiplex PCR reads. This sample has around 250,000 distinct CDR3 sequences, with less than 15% found just once. This clonotype appeared many times. Its antigen remains unidentified. Uncontrolled infection, other autoimmune disease, pregnancy or lactation disqualified patients from enrolment. Blood dates from first hyperthyroidism diagnosis, before any ophthalmopathy symptoms. Points from the study as a whole: Blood shared most expanded thyroid clonotypes above 0.001.

The rearrangement uses TRBV19 and TRBJ2-2, with D tentatively TRBD2 (6 bases). The sequenced sample was blood. This TCR was sampled from a woman in her thirties or forties with Graves' hyperthyroidism that later progressed to Graves' ophthalmopathy. CDR3 residues: CASSSGLQDGELFF. DNA for the CDR3: TGTGCCAGTAGTTCGGGACTCCAGGACGGGGAGCTGTTTTTT. The full variable domain, its missing parts supplied by reference TRBV19 and TRBJ2-2, is DGGITQSPKYLFRKEGQNVTLSCEQNLNHDAMYWYRQDPGQGLRLIYYSQIVNDFQKGDIAEGYSVSREKKESFPLTVTSAQKNPTAFYLCASSSGLQDGELFFGEGSRLTVL.